Detailed here is one T cell receptor beta chain. Its specificity is not known. The record originates from a study of shared clonotypes between healthy human individuals. Study outcomes and limitations: When compared with the clonotypes that were shared by all four sorted-subset donors, the non-shared clonotypes turned out to have lower generation probabilities. In the sorted subsets, rarefaction showed sequencing was incomplete despite large depth.

Naive CD4+ cells were CD45RA-selected; the remaining cells were memory. Assay: immunoSEQ multiplex PCR; the TCRdb copy retains only in-frame clones and omits some. The sample contains 2 million to 2.5 million clones, 92% of which appear only once. This clonotype was obtained from a man between 18 and 35 years old in good health. Some clones in this sample may be carry-over from other donors' samples. Sample: naive CD4+ T cells from PBMCs. As to subset: CD45RA+ positively selected.

CDR3 nucleotide sequence: TGTGCCAGCAGTTCGCTAGTTGGCTCTGGGGCCAACGTCCTGACTTTC. Translation gives CASSSLVGSGANVLTF. The V and J genes are TRBV27 and TRBJ2-6; no clear D gene. V lost 4 bases, J lost 0 bases, and 10 bases lay in between. This CDR3 spans 16 amino acids. Germline V gene sequence: CDR1 MNHEY, CDR2 SMNVEV (reference sequence).